In this sample, the clone carrying this T cell receptor beta chain turned up once. This CDR3 is 15 amino acids long. Germline values: CDR1 SGHRS, CDR2 YFSETQ. V lost 6 bases and J lost 4, with 17 bases in between. This record comes from a study of blood T cell repertoires in COVID-19. Study overall: Sites across the United States, Italy and Spain contributed samples from acute and convalescent COVID-19. Sources were T cells, B-cell-depleted T cells, or PBMCs; the material itself was cDNA or gDNA.

Original analysis: Estimation of nucleated cell counts was performed using reference gene primer amplification. The repertoire was sequenced with immunoSEQ multiplex PCR; TCRdb's copy has only in-frame clones and lacks some. V, J and clone size are taken as reported in that table, and D and trimming were inferred from the DNA itself. The sample lists 300,000 to 350,000 clones, 87% occurring once. The chain links TRBV5-1 to TRBJ2-1, with D perhaps TRBD2 (5 bases). Sequenced sample: peripheral blood. The clonotype was recovered from a man younger than 30 with active or convalescent COVID-19. The CDR3 DNA reads as TGCGCCAGCACCCCCTGGAGGCAGGAGTACAATGAGCAGTTCTTC. This translates into CASTPWRQEYNEQFF.